A selection of T cell receptor beta chains follows, all from one sample in a study of blood T cell repertoires in COVID-19. The assay was immunoSEQ multiplex PCR, and TCRdb's table has in-frame clones only and misses some. The data contain approximately 220,000 clones, around 84% of them singletons. The sample was peripheral blood. The receptors were gathered from a woman aged 60-75 years who had recovered from COVID-19. Both conserved end residues are part of each CDR3. A D gene is named only where the DNA matches it firmly. Expanded clones get a size class; other rows say once, few or many, or leave the size out.

V gene	clone size	D gene	J gene	CDR3 protein	CDR3 DNA
TRBV18	.	.	TRBJ1-1	CASSPMRVPMNTEAFF	TGTGCCAGCTCACCAATGAGGGTCCCCATGAACACTGAAGCTTTCTTT
TRBV7-3	.	TRBD1	TRBJ1-1	CASSSGQGRAQNTEAFF	TGTGCCAGCAGCTCCGGACAGGGACGGGCTCAGAACACTGAAGCTTTCTTT
TRBV7-3	.	.	TRBJ1-2	CASSLSPGYGYTF	TGTGCCAGCAGCTTAAGTCCGGGATATGGCTACACCTTC
TRBV11-2	.	.	TRBJ1-3	CASSLVGSSGNTIYF	TGTGCCAGCAGCTTAGTTGGTAGCTCTGGAAACACCATATATTTT
TRBV9	.	.	TRBJ2-7	CASSALQNSYEQYF	TGTGCCAGCAGCGCCCTGCAGAACAGCTACGAGCAGTACTTC
TRBV18	.	.	TRBJ2-1	CASSQGGAGYNEQFF	TGTGCCAGCTCACAAGGGGGGGCTGGCTACAATGAGCAGTTCTTC
TRBV18	few	TRBD2	TRBJ2-5	CASSQAGATETQYF	TGTGCCAGCTCCCAAGCGGGGGCCACCGAGACCCAGTACTTC
TRBV5-1	once	TRBD1	TRBJ1-1	CASSSPGGLGEAFF	TGCGCCAGCAGCAGCCCAGGGGGATTGGGTGAAGCTTTCTTT
TRBV5-4	.	TRBD1	TRBJ2-1	CASSYTGDNEQFF	TGTGCCAGCAGCTACACAGGGGACAATGAGCAGTTCTTC
TRBV4-1	.	TRBD1	TRBJ2-3	CASSQDPGQGTDTQYF	TGCGCCAGCAGCCAGGATCCGGGACAGGGTACAGATACGCAGTATTTT
TRBV7-9	.	TRBD1	TRBJ2-5	CASSSDRAQEVETQYF	TGTGCCAGCAGCTCCGACAGGGCCCAGGAGGTGGAGACCCAGTACTTC
TRBV28	.	TRBD1	TRBJ1-2	CASSGDRGLYGYTF	TGTGCCAGCAGTGGGGACAGGGGGCTCTATGGCTACACCTTC
TRBV11-3	.	.	TRBJ2-1	CASSPYSGYNEQFF	TGTGCCAGCAGCCCATATAGCGGCTACAATGAGCAGTTCTTC
TRBV7-8	once	.	TRBJ2-7	CASSLAARSYEQYF	TGTGCCAGCAGCTTAGCGGCCCGCTCCTACGAGCAGTACTTC
TRBV9	.	.	TRBJ1-1	CASSGRGRTEAFF	TGTGCCAGCAGCGGGCGAGGGAGAACTGAAGCTTTCTTT
TRBV4-2	many	TRBD2	TRBJ2-2	CASSLSDLAGFTGELFF	TGTGCCAGCAGCCTCAGTGACTTAGCGGGGTTCACCGGGGAGCTGTTTTTT
TRBV5-6	.	.	TRBJ2-7	CASSLLTTGPYEQYF	TGTGCCAGCAGCCTCCTGACGACAGGCCCCTACGAGCAGTACTTC
TRBV5-1	.	.	TRBJ2-7	CASSAGGGDYEQYF	TGCGCCAGCAGCGCAGGAGGTGGGGACTACGAGCAGTACTTC
TRBV6-2/TRBV6-3	.	.	TRBJ2-7	CASSYSAGSYEQYF	TGTGCCAGCAGTTACTCGGCAGGCTCCTACGAGCAGTACTTC
TRBV5-4	.	.	TRBJ1-2	CASSSFLGTVLDYGYTF	TGTGCCAGCAGCTCCTTCTTGGGCACAGTCCTTGACTATGGCTACACCTTC
TRBV9	once	TRBD2	TRBJ2-1	CASSVTSGANNEQFF	TGTGCCAGCAGCGTGACTAGCGGGGCCAACAATGAGCAGTTCTTC
TRBV27	.	TRBD1	TRBJ2-2	CASCDRALTSGELFF	TGTGCCAGCTGCGACAGGGCTTTAACTTCCGGGGAGCTGTTTTTT
TRBV9	many	.	TRBJ2-5	CASSVDSGRGETQYF	TGTGCCAGCAGCGTAGACTCGGGCAGGGGAGAGACCCAGTACTTC
TRBV19	.	.	TRBJ2-1	CASSVGVAGYNEQFF	TGTGCCAGTAGCGTGGGGGTCGCGGGATACAATGAGCAGTTCTTC
TRBV4-1	.	TRBD1	TRBJ2-1	CASSLDRGLGNEQFF	TGCGCCAGCAGCCTCGACAGGGGGCTAGGCAATGAGCAGTTCTTC